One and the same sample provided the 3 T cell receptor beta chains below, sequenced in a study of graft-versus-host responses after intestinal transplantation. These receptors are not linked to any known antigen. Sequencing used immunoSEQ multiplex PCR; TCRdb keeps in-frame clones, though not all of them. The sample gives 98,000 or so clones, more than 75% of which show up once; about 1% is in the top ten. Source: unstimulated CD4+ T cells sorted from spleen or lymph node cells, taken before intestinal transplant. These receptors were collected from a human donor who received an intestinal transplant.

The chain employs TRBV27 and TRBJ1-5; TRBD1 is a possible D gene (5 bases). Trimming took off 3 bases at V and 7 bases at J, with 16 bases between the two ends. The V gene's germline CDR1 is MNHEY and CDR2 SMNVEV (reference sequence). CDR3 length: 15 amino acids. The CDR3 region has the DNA TGTGCCAGCAGTTTCGTTCAACAGGCAAGCCAGCCCCAGCATTTT. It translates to CASSFVQQASQPQHF.

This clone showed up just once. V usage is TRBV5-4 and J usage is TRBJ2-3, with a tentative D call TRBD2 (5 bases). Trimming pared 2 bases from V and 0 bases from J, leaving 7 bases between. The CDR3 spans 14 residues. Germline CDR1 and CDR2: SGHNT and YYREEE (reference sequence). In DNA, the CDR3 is TGTGCCAGCAGCTTAGGAGGAAGCACAGATACGCAGTATTTT. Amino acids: CASSLGGSTDTQYF.

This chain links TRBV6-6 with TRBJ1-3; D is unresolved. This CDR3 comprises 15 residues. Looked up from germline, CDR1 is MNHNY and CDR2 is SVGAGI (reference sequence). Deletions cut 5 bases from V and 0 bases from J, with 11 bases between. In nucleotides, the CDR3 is TGTGCCAGCAGTCTTTTCCCGACCTCTGGAAACACCATATATTTT. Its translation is CASSLFPTSGNTIYF.